Detailed here is one T cell receptor (beta chain). In the original analysis: Amplified reference gene primers provided the basis for estimating nucleated cell counts. TCRdb keeps only in-frame clones here, not all; method: immunoSEQ multiplex PCR. The DNA was the basis for D and trimming; V, J and clone size are from that table. This table holds hundreds of thousands of clones, roughly 89% found once. The data stem from a study of blood T cell repertoires in COVID-19. On the study more broadly: Collection of acute and convalescent COVID-19 samples took place in the United States, Italy and Spain. Sources were T cells, B-cell-depleted T cells, or PBMCs; the material itself was cDNA or gDNA.

CDR3 size: 11 residues. The germline V and J ends were trimmed by 5 bases and 9 bases, with 11 bases remaining between them. Germline assignment: CDR1 SNHLY and CDR2 FYNNEI. This chain connects TRBV2 to TRBJ2-7; no reliable D call. The sequencing input was peripheral blood. The clonotype comes from a man aged 18 to 29 with COVID-19, enrolled during active disease. CDR3: CASSLNSWQYF. The CDR3 nucleotides are TGTGCCAGCAGTCTGAACTCGTGGCAGTACTTC.